This is a list of T cell receptor beta chains from one sample in a study of T cell repertoires in cytomegalovirus infection. Each CDR3 protein is one row after TCRdb ran MiXCR on the reads. The repertoire includes 150,000 to 200,000 distinct CDR3 sequences, roughly 28% of them detected once, and approximately 30% sits in the top ten. Sequencing was done on a sample of PBMCs. These TCRs come from a human donor in good health (CMV status not recorded). Some clones in this sample may be carry-over from other donors' samples. CDR3s include the opening cysteine and the closing phenylalanine or tryptophan. D genes are given only for firm matches. Clone size appears in some rows only: once, few, many, or a class for an expanded clone.

CDR3 protein: CASSLTGAGETQYF; CDR3 DNA: TGTGCCAGCAGCCTGACAGGGGCGGGTGAGACCCAGTACTTC; V gene: TRBV7-2; clone size: many; J gene: TRBJ2-5; D gene: TRBD1
CDR3 protein: CASSYSSGVSRGNGYTF; CDR3 DNA: TGTGCCAGCAGTTACTCATCTGGGGTTAGCAGGGGGAATGGCTACACCTTC; V gene: TRBV6-5; clone size: few; J gene: TRBJ1-2; D gene: TRBD1
CDR3 protein: CASSQSEGTEAFF; CDR3 DNA: TGTGCCAGCAGCCAATCCGAGGGCACTGAAGCTTTCTTT; V gene: TRBV4-2; clone size: NA; J gene: TRBJ1-1; D gene: NA
CDR3 protein: CASSPTGVGQPQHF; CDR3 DNA: TGTGCCAGCAGCCCCACAGGGGTGGGTCAGCCCCAGCATTTT; V gene: TRBV7-6; clone size: NA; J gene: TRBJ1-5; D gene: TRBD1
CDR3 protein: CASSYSRRDPVNTEAFF; CDR3 DNA: TGTGCCAGCAGTTACTCGCGAAGGGACCCGGTGAACACTGAAGCTTTCTTT; V gene: TRBV6-2/TRBV6-3; clone size: NA; J gene: TRBJ1-1; D gene: NA
CDR3 protein: CASSRTGTLGYTF; CDR3 DNA: TGTGCCAGCAGCCGAACCGGGACCCTTGGCTACACCTTC; V gene: TRBV5-4; clone size: NA; J gene: TRBJ1-2; D gene: NA
CDR3 protein: CASLIQGADGYTF; CDR3 DNA: TGTGCCAGCTTGATACAGGGGGCGGATGGCTACACCTTC; V gene: TRBV11-3; clone size: NA; J gene: TRBJ1-2; D gene: TRBD1
CDR3 protein: CASSLTGRLINEQFF; CDR3 DNA: TGTGCCAGCAGCTTAACCGGCCGTTTGATCAATGAGCAGTTCTTC; V gene: TRBV7-3; clone size: many; J gene: TRBJ2-1; D gene: NA
CDR3 protein: CASSLRTGHYNEQFF; CDR3 DNA: TGTGCCAGCAGTTTGAGGACAGGGCATTACAATGAGCAGTTCTTC; V gene: TRBV12-3/TRBV12-4; clone size: NA; J gene: TRBJ2-1; D gene: TRBD1
CDR3 protein: CSARGPGTGGRSNYGYTF; CDR3 DNA: TGCAGTGCTAGAGGGCCGGGAACAGGGGGCAGATCTAACTATGGCTACACCTTC; V gene: TRBV20-1; clone size: few; J gene: TRBJ1-2; D gene: TRBD1
CDR3 protein: CASSSSGGDTQYF; CDR3 DNA: TGTGCCAGCAGCTCGTCGGGGGGAGATACGCAGTATTTT; V gene: TRBV11-3; clone size: NA; J gene: TRBJ2-3; D gene: TRBD2
CDR3 protein: CASSPSGGHGYTF; CDR3 DNA: TGTGCCAGCAGCCCGTCAGGGGGCCATGGCTACACCTTC; V gene: TRBV7-9; clone size: many; J gene: TRBJ1-2; D gene: TRBD1
CDR3 protein: CASSLAKGTGAYNEQFF; CDR3 DNA: TGTGCCAGCAGCTTGGCCAAGGGGACAGGGGCCTACAATGAGCAGTTCTTC; V gene: TRBV5-4; clone size: few; J gene: TRBJ2-1; D gene: TRBD1
CDR3 protein: CASRGGNVLTF; CDR3 DNA: TGTGCCAGCAGGGGAGGCAACGTCCTGACTTTC; V gene: TRBV27; clone size: NA; J gene: TRBJ2-6; D gene: NA
CDR3 protein: CASSQVAAPFRTGAYNEQFF; CDR3 DNA: TGCGCCAGCAGCCAAGTCGCCGCCCCGTTTAGGACAGGGGCGTACAATGAGCAGTTCTTC; V gene: TRBV4-1; clone size: few; J gene: TRBJ2-1; D gene: TRBD1
CDR3 protein: CASSLRQGTEKLFF; CDR3 DNA: TGTGCCAGCAGCTTAAGACAGGGGACTGAAAAACTGTTTTTT; V gene: TRBV7-6; clone size: few; J gene: TRBJ1-4; D gene: TRBD1
CDR3 protein: CASSYSDGGLKQYF; CDR3 DNA: TGTGCCAGCAGTTACTCGGATGGGGGATTGAAGCAGTACTTC; V gene: TRBV6-2/TRBV6-3; clone size: once; J gene: TRBJ2-7; D gene: NA
CDR3 protein: CASSPGKGELFF; CDR3 DNA: TGTGCCAGCAGCCCTGGGAAGGGGGAGCTGTTTTTT; V gene: TRBV7-2; clone size: NA; J gene: TRBJ2-2; D gene: NA
CDR3 protein: CAASYTGELFF; CDR3 DNA: TGCGCCGCCTCGTATACCGGGGAGCTGTTTTTT; V gene: TRBV10-2; clone size: many; J gene: TRBJ2-2; D gene: NA
CDR3 protein: CASEGLPDQPQHF; CDR3 DNA: TGTGCCAGCGAGGGATTACCTGATCAGCCCCAGCATTTT; V gene: TRBV6-1; clone size: NA; J gene: TRBJ1-5; D gene: NA
CDR3 protein: CSASAGSSYNEQFF; CDR3 DNA: TGCAGTGCTAGCGCAGGGAGCTCCTACAATGAGCAGTTCTTC; V gene: TRBV20-1; clone size: once; J gene: TRBJ2-1; D gene: NA
CDR3 protein: CASRRLAEGEQYF; CDR3 DNA: TGTGCCAGCCGGAGACTCGCGGAGGGCGAGCAGTACTTC; V gene: TRBV2; clone size: NA; J gene: TRBJ2-7; D gene: NA
CDR3 protein: CASSQDIGTDEAFF; CDR3 DNA: TGTGCCAGCAGCCAAGATATCGGGACCGATGAAGCTTTCTTT; V gene: TRBV3-1; clone size: NA; J gene: TRBJ1-1; D gene: NA
CDR3 protein: CASSQDRQGALYGYTF; CDR3 DNA: TGCGCCAGCAGCCAAGATAGACAGGGGGCTCTTTATGGCTACACCTTC; V gene: TRBV4-3; clone size: NA; J gene: TRBJ1-2; D gene: TRBD1
CDR3 protein: CASSPGQGSWEPQHF; CDR3 DNA: TGTGCCAGCAGTCCGGGACAGGGCTCTTGGGAGCCCCAGCATTTT; V gene: TRBV2; clone size: many; J gene: TRBJ1-5; D gene: TRBD1
CDR3 protein: CASSNQVPSYNEQFF; CDR3 DNA: TGTGCCAGCAGTAATCAAGTTCCCTCCTACAATGAGCAGTTCTTC; V gene: TRBV28; clone size: few; J gene: TRBJ2-1; D gene: NA
CDR3 protein: CASSNRYPNEKLFF; CDR3 DNA: TGTGCCAGCAGCAACAGATACCCGAATGAAAAACTGTTTTTT; V gene: TRBV2; clone size: NA; J gene: TRBJ1-4; D gene: NA
CDR3 protein: CASSSLGAGAEKLFF; CDR3 DNA: TGTGCCAGCAGCTCCTTAGGGGCCGGTGCGGAAAAACTGTTTTTT; V gene: TRBV7-2; clone size: few; J gene: TRBJ1-4; D gene: NA
CDR3 protein: CSVEVGATTDAFF; CDR3 DNA: TGCAGCGTTGAGGTCGGGGCTACGACTGATGCTTTCTTT; V gene: TRBV29-1; clone size: NA; J gene: TRBJ1-1; D gene: NA
CDR3 protein: CASSEEGRFTGELFF; CDR3 DNA: TGTGCCAGCAGTGAGGAAGGAAGGTTCACCGGGGAGCTGTTTTTT; V gene: TRBV2; clone size: NA; J gene: TRBJ2-2; D gene: NA
CDR3 protein: CASSFLTSADTQYF; CDR3 DNA: TGTGCCAGCAGCTTCTTGACTAGCGCAGATACGCAGTATTTT; V gene: TRBV7-2; clone size: NA; J gene: TRBJ2-3; D gene: TRBD2
CDR3 protein: CASRDTVGSETQYF; CDR3 DNA: TGTGCCAGCAGGGATACAGTTGGGTCGGAGACCCAGTACTTC; V gene: TRBV7-2; clone size: few; J gene: TRBJ2-5; D gene: NA
CDR3 protein: CASSYSGTSGDTKRETQYF; CDR3 DNA: TGCGCCAGCAGCTACTCAGGGACTAGCGGGGACACTAAACGGGAGACCCAGTACTTC; V gene: TRBV4-1; clone size: few; J gene: TRBJ2-5; D gene: TRBD2
CDR3 protein: CSVEDPGRSNYNEQFF; CDR3 DNA: TGCAGCGTTGAAGATCCGGGGAGAAGTAACTACAATGAGCAGTTCTTC; V gene: TRBV29-1; clone size: NA; J gene: TRBJ2-1; D gene: NA
CDR3 protein: CASSPLADQPQHF; CDR3 DNA: TGTGCCAGCAGCCCACTAGCCGATCAGCCCCAGCATTTT; V gene: TRBV7-2; clone size: few; J gene: TRBJ1-5; D gene: NA
CDR3 protein: CASSQGQGSVGGTEAFF; CDR3 DNA: TGCGCCAGCAGCCAAGGACAGGGATCCGTGGGGGGGACTGAAGCTTTCTTT; V gene: TRBV4-3; clone size: few; J gene: TRBJ1-1; D gene: TRBD1
CDR3 protein: CASSRGDSSYEQYF; CDR3 DNA: TGCGCCAGCAGCCGAGGGGACAGTTCCTACGAGCAGTACTTC; V gene: TRBV4-1; clone size: few; J gene: TRBJ2-7; D gene: TRBD1
CDR3 protein: CASSVSSNEQFF; CDR3 DNA: TGTGCCAGCAGCGTTAGCAGTAATGAGCAGTTCTTC; V gene: TRBV9; clone size: NA; J gene: TRBJ2-1; D gene: NA
CDR3 protein: CASSSRDGYTF; CDR3 DNA: TGTGCCAGCAGCTCCAGGGACGGCTACACCTTC; V gene: TRBV11-2; clone size: many; J gene: TRBJ1-2; D gene: NA
CDR3 protein: CASSLARPTDTQYF; CDR3 DNA: TGTGCCAGCAGTTTAGCAAGACCCACAGATACGCAGTATTTT; V gene: TRBV12-3/TRBV12-4; clone size: NA; J gene: TRBJ2-3; D gene: NA
CDR3 protein: CASSFRQGNEKLFF; CDR3 DNA: TGTGCCAGCAGTTTCCGACAGGGTAACGAAAAACTGTTTTTT; V gene: TRBV6-6; clone size: few; J gene: TRBJ1-4; D gene: TRBD1
CDR3 protein: CASGPRGRDNEQFF; CDR3 DNA: TGTGCTAGTGGTCCCAGGGGGCGCGACAATGAGCAGTTCTTC; V gene: TRBV12-5; clone size: once; J gene: TRBJ2-1; D gene: TRBD1